The present T cell receptor beta chain was sequenced within a study of cytomegalovirus exposure and HLA in healthy donors. These donors counted as nominally healthy when sampled, but unrecorded immune exposures were likely. On this clone: What it binds is not known. At one end the junction does not follow the germline gene, possibly because of a read error.

The primer mix had 60 Vbeta and 13 Jbeta primers. Assay used: immunoSEQ multiplex PCR; TCRdb lists only in-frame clones, some missing. The repertoire holds around 170,000 clones, with approximately 80% as singletons. This CDR3 has 14 amino acids. Germline V gene lookup returns CDR1 SSHAT and CDR2 FNYEAQ (reference sequence). Points from the study as a whole: A list of 150 to 200 TCR beta chains associated with cytomegalovirus was given.

The source of this sequence is a girl aged 5 to 17 in good health and CMV-seropositive. The chain recombines TRBV7-7 with TRBJ2-7; a possible D gene is TRBD2 (6 bases). Sequencing used PBMCs. The CDR3 sequence is CASSRDFLVGEQYF. Written as DNA, the CDR3 is TGTGCTAGCAGCCGGGACTTCTTAGTCGGCGAGCAGTACTTC.